A selection of T cell receptor beta chains follows, all from one sample in a study of T-cell reconstitution after alpha-beta-depleted transplantation in children. TCRdb itself ran the PCR reads through MiXCR, one entry per CDR3 protein. The sample carries hundreds of thousands of distinct CDR3 sequences, about 12% recorded once. Here the sequenced sample was PBMCs, taken before TCRalphabeta/CD19-depleted stem cell transplant. These receptors were obtained from a girl aged 2-15 years with congenital amegakaryocytic thrombocytopenia, due to receive a stem cell transplant. CDR3s leave out the opening cysteine and the closing phenylalanine or tryptophan. Fields, in order: J gene, CDR3 length, V gene, CDR3 protein.

J gene: TRBJ2-5; CDR3 length: 15; V gene: TRBV20-1; CDR3 protein: SARTGGSSTFAETQY
J gene: TRBJ1-2; CDR3 length: 11; V gene: TRBV12-3/TRBV12-4; CDR3 protein: ASSLRQGGGYT
J gene: TRBJ2-2; CDR3 length: 11; V gene: TRBV20-1; CDR3 protein: SARAGGPGELF
J gene: TRBJ2-2; CDR3 length: 13; V gene: TRBV15; CDR3 protein: ATSRTTGDTGELF
J gene: TRBJ2-3; CDR3 length: 14; V gene: TRBV20-1; CDR3 protein: SASTPDSPRTDTQY
J gene: TRBJ2-3; CDR3 length: 8; V gene: TRBV20-1; CDR3 protein: SATLDTQY
J gene: TRBJ2-6; CDR3 length: 16; V gene: TRBV27; CDR3 protein: ASRHTSGRGSGANVLT
J gene: TRBJ2-7; CDR3 length: 9; V gene: TRBV12-3/TRBV12-4; CDR3 protein: ASRLTYEQY
J gene: TRBJ2-1; CDR3 length: 14; V gene: TRBV7-3; CDR3 protein: ASSPHGLAGDNEQF
J gene: TRBJ2-4; CDR3 length: 11; V gene: TRBV19; CDR3 protein: ASSMQKGNIQY
J gene: TRBJ1-2; CDR3 length: 15; V gene: TRBV4-2; CDR3 protein: ASSSPRGGGEGYGYT
J gene: TRBJ2-7; CDR3 length: 12; V gene: TRBV28; CDR3 protein: ASSRDRPLSEQY
J gene: TRBJ1-5; CDR3 length: 13; V gene: TRBV7-2; CDR3 protein: ASSAIPGTIQPQH
J gene: TRBJ2-4; CDR3 length: 14; V gene: TRBV28; CDR3 protein: ASSLLYRGAKNIQY
J gene: TRBJ1-4; CDR3 length: 12; V gene: TRBV6-5; CDR3 protein: ASSYGTGARELF
J gene: TRBJ1-1; CDR3 length: 8; V gene: TRBV20-1; CDR3 protein: SAKYTEAF
J gene: TRBJ1-1; CDR3 length: 12; V gene: TRBV20-1; CDR3 protein: SARDGHPNTEAF
J gene: TRBJ2-7; CDR3 length: 9; V gene: TRBV28; CDR3 protein: ASSSAAGKY
J gene: TRBJ2-7; CDR3 length: 13; V gene: TRBV5-1; CDR3 protein: ASSFSGGESYEQY
J gene: TRBJ2-7; CDR3 length: 10; V gene: TRBV10-3; CDR3 protein: ASSVALYEQY
J gene: TRBJ2-7; CDR3 length: 12; V gene: TRBV20-1; CDR3 protein: SAKSGTGGSEQY
J gene: TRBJ2-5; CDR3 length: 11; V gene: TRBV12-3/TRBV12-4; CDR3 protein: ASSQGVGETQY
J gene: TRBJ2-7; CDR3 length: 12; V gene: TRBV5-5; CDR3 protein: ASSLRAGSYEQY
J gene: TRBJ1-4; CDR3 length: 11; V gene: TRBV5-1; CDR3 protein: ASSWPGGEKLF
J gene: TRBJ2-1; CDR3 length: 13; V gene: TRBV5-1; CDR3 protein: ASSFSLGAYNEQF
J gene: TRBJ2-1; CDR3 length: 16; V gene: TRBV27; CDR3 protein: ASSLRTTSGTSYHEQF
J gene: TRBJ2-5; CDR3 length: 12; V gene: TRBV12-3/TRBV12-4; CDR3 protein: ASSLQREGETQY
J gene: TRBJ2-7; CDR3 length: 12; V gene: TRBV28; CDR3 protein: ASSLSGLTSEQY
J gene: TRBJ1-1; CDR3 length: 12; V gene: TRBV7-9; CDR3 protein: ASSLVAQGTEAF
J gene: TRBJ1-2; CDR3 length: 10; V gene: TRBV5-4; CDR3 protein: ASSYTRESYT
J gene: TRBJ2-1; CDR3 length: 10; V gene: TRBV3-1; CDR3 protein: ASSQDSGEQF